The clone carrying this T cell receptor beta chain was seen a handful of times. This sample is part of a study of beta chain features in type 1 diabetes. Every bit of the isolated RNA underwent reverse transcription, so sequencing read expressed TCRB transcripts. Assay used: immunoSEQ multiplex PCR; TCRdb lists only in-frame clones, some missing. The table lists over 120,000 clones, under 11% of them singletons. One heparinised blood draw, averaging about 116 mL, came from each donor. This clonotype was obtained from a man between 18 and 29 years old in good health. Sequenced input: naive CD4+ T cells from blood.

The CDR3 nucleotides are TGTGCCAGCAGCGCGGGACAGGACTACGAGCAGTACTTC. This sequence encodes CASSAGQDYEQYF. The chain combines TRBV9 with TRBJ2-7; TRBD1 matches 8 bases. The CDR3 loop spans 13 amino acids. Germline V lookup: CDR1 SGDLS, CDR2 YYNGEE. V lost 3 bases to trimming and J lost 3 bases; unmatched junction nucleotides: 2. The full variable domain, completed using reference TRBV9 and TRBJ2-7, is DSGVTQTPKHLITATGQRVTLRCSPRSGDLSVYWYQQSLDQGLQFLIQYYNGEERAKGNILERFSAQQFPDLHSELNLSSLELGDSALYFCASSAGQDYEQYFGPGTRLTVT.